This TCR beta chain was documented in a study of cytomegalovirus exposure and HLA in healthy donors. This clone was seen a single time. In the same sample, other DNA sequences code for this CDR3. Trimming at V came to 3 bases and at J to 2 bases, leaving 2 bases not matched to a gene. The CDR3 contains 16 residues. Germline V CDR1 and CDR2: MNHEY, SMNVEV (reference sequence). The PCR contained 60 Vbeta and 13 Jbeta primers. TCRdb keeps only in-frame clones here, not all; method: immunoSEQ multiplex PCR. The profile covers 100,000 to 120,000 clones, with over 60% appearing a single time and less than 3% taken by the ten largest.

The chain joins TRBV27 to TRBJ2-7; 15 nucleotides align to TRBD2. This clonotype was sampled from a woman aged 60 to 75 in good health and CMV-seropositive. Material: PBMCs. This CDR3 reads CASSLGLAGGTYEQYF. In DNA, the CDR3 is TGTGCCAGCAGTTTGGGACTAGCGGGAGGTACCTACGAGCAGTACTTC.